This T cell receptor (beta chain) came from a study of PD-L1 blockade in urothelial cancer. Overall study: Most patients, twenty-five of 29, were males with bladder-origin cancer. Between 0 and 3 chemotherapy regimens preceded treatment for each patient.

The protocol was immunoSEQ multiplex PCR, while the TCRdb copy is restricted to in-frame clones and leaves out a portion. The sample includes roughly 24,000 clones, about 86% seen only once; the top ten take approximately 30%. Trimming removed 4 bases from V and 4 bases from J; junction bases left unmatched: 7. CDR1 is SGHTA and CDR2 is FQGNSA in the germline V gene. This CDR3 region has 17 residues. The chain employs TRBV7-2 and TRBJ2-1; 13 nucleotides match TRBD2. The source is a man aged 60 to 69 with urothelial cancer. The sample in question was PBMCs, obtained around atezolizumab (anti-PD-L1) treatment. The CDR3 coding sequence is TGTGCCAGCAGCTCGGGGACTAGCGGGATGGTGTACAATGAGCAGTTCTTC. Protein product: CASSSGTSGMVYNEQFF.